Shown below are 29 T cell receptor beta chains from a single sample sequenced in a study of cytomegalovirus exposure and HLA in healthy donors. The PCR ran on 60 Vbeta and 13 Jbeta primers. Some clones are missing from TCRdb's copy, which holds only in-frame ones; the method was immunoSEQ multiplex PCR. The repertoire consists of about 63,000 clones, with approximately 82% occurring once and the leading ten covering roughly 25%. Material: PBMCs. The source is a woman aged 40 to 49 in good health and CMV-seropositive.

The J gene is TRBJ1-2, the V gene TRBV19; D is possibly TRBD1 (6 bases). CDR1 and CDR2 from the germline V gene are LNHDA and SQIVND (reference sequence). The CDR3 is made up of 16 amino acids. Trimming pared 7 bases from V and 1 base from J, leaving 19 bases between. CDR3 loop: CASKDAGQTVNYGYTF. CDR3 nucleotide sequence: TGTGCCAGTAAAGATGCCGGACAGACAGTTAACTATGGCTACACCTTC. The entire variable domain, with the rest obtained from reference TRBV19 and TRBJ1-2, is as follows: DGGITQSPKYLFRKEGQNVTLSCEQNLNHDAMYWYRQDPGQGLRLIYYSQIVNDFQKGDIAEGYSVSREKKESFPLTVTSAQKNPTAFYLCASKDAGQTVNYGYTFGSGTRLTVV.

This clone was counted only a few times. The chain recombines TRBV7-9 with TRBJ1-1; possible D gene TRBD1, 6 bases. V lost 5 bases, J lost 8 bases, and 12 bases lay in between. There are 12 residues in the CDR3. Germline V gene data show CDR1 as SEHNR and CDR2 as FQNEAQ (reference sequence). Here the CDR3 DNA reads TGTGCCAGCAGCCTCGGACAGAAGGAAGCTTTCTTT. Amino acid sequence: CASSLGQKEAFF.

This clone was seen more than once but under ten times. The chain recombines TRBV28 with TRBJ1-2; D is possibly TRBD1 (6 bases). CDR3 length equals 15 residues. Trimming removed 9 bases at V and 4 bases at J, with 21 bases between. Germline V gene sequence: CDR1 MDHEN, CDR2 SYDVKM. CDR3 region: CASTTGTGLGYGYTF. In DNA form, the CDR3 reads TGTGCCAGTACCACAGGGACTGGACTAGGCTATGGCTACACCTTC.

The gene calls are TRBV6-6 and TRBJ2-7, with D possibly matching TRBD1 (6 bases). Looked up from germline, CDR1 is MNHNY and CDR2 is SVGAGI (reference sequence). This CDR3 has 12 amino acids. V lost 5 bases and J 5 bases, leaving 10 bases between the germline ends. DNA for the CDR3: TGTGCCAGCAGTGAGGGGGTCCACGAGCAGTACTTC. This codes for CASSEGVHEQYF.

The genes are TRBV19 and TRBJ2-6; 8 nucleotides align to TRBD1. CDR3 length: 17 residues. With 6 bases clipped from V and 4 bases from J, the junction kept 11 bases outside the gene matches. The germline CDR1 and CDR2 sequences are LNHDA and SQIVND (reference sequence). The CDR3 DNA is TGTGCCAGTAGCCCTAGGCAGGGGGCGCCCGGGGCCAACGTCCTGACTTTC. This translates into CASSPRQGAPGANVLTF.

V is TRBV29-1 and J is TRBJ1-4; D is unclear. V lost 1 base and J lost 1, with 4 bases in between. The CDR3 length is 13 residues. From germline, CDR1 is SQVTM and CDR2 ANQGSEA. The CDR3 sequence: CSVEGGTNEKLFF. CDR3 nucleotide sequence: TGCAGCGTTGAAGGAGGAACTAATGAAAAACTGTTTTTT.

A word on this clone: This likely came from a read error, as a far larger clone is one base away. This sequence joins TRBV4-3 and TRBJ2-3, with a possible D match to TRBD2 (5 bases). Germline lookup yields CDR1 LGHNA and CDR2 YSLEER. This CDR3 region has 15 residues. The CDR3 DNA is TGCGCCAGCAGCCAACTCTTCTCTAGCACAGATGCGCAGTATTTT. It translates to CASSQLFSSTDAQYF.

This clone was observed once. The chain couples TRBV11-2 to TRBJ1-4, with 9 bases fitting TRBD1. Germline V gene lookup returns CDR1 SGHAT and CDR2 FQNNGV. CDR3 size: 13 residues. Unmatched junction bases numbered 3, after V lost 3 bases and J lost 10 bases. The CDR3: CASSLDRGRKLFF. The CDR3 DNA sequence: TGTGCCAGCAGCTTGGACAGGGGCAGAAAACTGTTTTTT.

This chain connects TRBV5-1 to TRBJ2-7; D may be TRBD2 (6 bases). V was cut by 5 bases and J by 0 bases, with 12 bases left in between. Looked up from germline, CDR1 is SGHRS and CDR2 is YFSETQ. The CDR3 runs to 14 residues. CDR3 sequence (DNA): TGCGCCAGCAGTCCGGGGGTCTTCTCCTACGAGCAGTACTTC. Its protein product is CASSPGVFSYEQYF.

V and J are TRBV15 and TRBJ1-2; a weak D match, TRBD1 (5 bases). Germline CDR1 reads LNHNV; CDR2 reads YYDKDF (reference sequence). Trimming cost V 3 bases and J 5 bases, with 16 bases left between them. The CDR3 is 15 residues long. As DNA, the CDR3 is TGTGCCACCAGCAGTGGATCAGGGACTGCGTATGGCTACACCTTC. It translates to CATSSGSGTAYGYTF.

This clone was recorded once. This chain links TRBV6-5 with TRBJ2-3, with TRBD2 matching 7 bases. Germline V CDR1 and CDR2: MNHEY, SVGAGI. The CDR3 is made up of 16 amino acids. V shed 2 bases, J shed 3 bases, and the junction held 8 bases outside the gene matches. CDR3 coding DNA: TGTGCCAGCAGTTACGTTGCGGGGGATAGGACAGATACGCAGTATTTT. It encodes CASSYVAGDRTDTQYF.

This clone was recorded once. The rearrangement links TRBV19 to TRBJ2-3, with TRBD1 identical over 7 bases. Germline V gives CDR1 LNHDA, CDR2 SQIVND (reference sequence). J was trimmed by 4 bases and V by 4 bases; bases with no gene match: 11. The CDR3 runs 16 residues. The CDR3 loop is CASSSPGGNRADTQYF. The CDR3, as DNA: TGTGCCAGTAGTAGCCCAGGGGGTAATCGCGCAGATACGCAGTATTTT.

The V and J genes are TRBV27 and TRBJ2-1; 9 bases line up with TRBD2. In germline, CDR1 is MNHEY, CDR2 SMNVEV (reference sequence). J was trimmed by 0 bases and V by 5 bases; bases with no gene match: 5. The CDR3 is 16 amino acids. The CDR3 nucleotides are TGTGCCAGCAGTAAACTAGCGGGTGACTCCTACAATGAGCAGTTCTTC. It yields the protein CASSKLAGDSYNEQFF.

The chain carries TRBV5-4 and TRBJ1-1, with a possible D match to TRBD1 (5 bases). CDR3 length: 17 amino acids. Per germline, CDR1 SGHNT and CDR2 YYREEE (reference sequence). Trimming took 4 bases from V and 0 from J, leaving 19 bases between them. This CDR3 reads CASSPGRVGFMNTEAFF. Written as DNA, the CDR3 is TGTGCCAGCAGCCCTGGCAGGGTCGGTTTCATGAACACTGAAGCTTTCTTT.

This sequence joins TRBV28 and TRBJ2-1; weak D call: TRBD1 (8 bases). Trimming left V 8 bases short and J 4 bases short, with 18 bases between. Germline lookup yields CDR1 MDHEN and CDR2 SYDVKM. The CDR3 loop spans 15 amino acids. The CDR3 region is CASGSGQGGYNEQFF. The CDR3 coding sequence is TGTGCCAGCGGAAGCGGACAGGGAGGGTACAATGAGCAGTTCTTC.

The gene calls are TRBV5-1 and TRBJ1-2; TRBD1 matches 7 bases. The CDR3 is 15 residues long. In germline, CDR1 is SGHRS, CDR2 YFSETQ. Trimming at V came to 2 bases and at J to 4 bases, leaving 8 bases not matched to a gene. The CDR3 protein is CASSFTDRAAYGYTF. The CDR3 DNA reads TGCGCCAGCAGCTTTACCGACAGGGCAGCCTATGGCTACACCTTC.

This sequence joins TRBV30 and TRBJ1-5; 11 bases match TRBD1. From germline, CDR1 is GTSNPN and CDR2 SVGIG (reference sequence). This CDR3 has 14 residues. V was pared by 2 bases and J by 7 bases, with 4 bases of the junction left unmatched. The CDR3 nucleotides read TGTGCCTGGAGTTCCGGGACAGGGGGACAGCCCCAGCATTTT. Protein product: CAWSSGTGGQPQHF.

The rearrangement links TRBV4-1 to TRBJ2-2; D call uncertain. The length of the CDR3 is 16 residues. V dropped 2 bases and J dropped 3 bases, with 13 bases sitting between them. From germline, CDR1 is MGHRA and CDR2 YSYEKL. The CDR3 here is CASSQRSPADTGELFF. In DNA form, the CDR3 reads TGCGCCAGCAGCCAAAGAAGTCCGGCGGACACCGGGGAGCTGTTTTTT.

V is TRBV4-3 and J is TRBJ2-1; 14 bases agree with TRBD2. The V segment lost 3 bases and the J segment 2 bases; nucleotides outside the gene matches: 0. The germline CDR1 and CDR2 sequences are LGHNA and YSLEER. CDR3 length: 16 residues. CDR3 nucleotides: TGCGCCAGCAGCCAGACTAGCGGGGGGGCCTACAATGAGCAGTTCTTC. It is translated as CASSQTSGGAYNEQFF.

The chain has TRBV30 and TRBJ1-2; D not certain. Trimming removed 0 bases at V and 4 bases at J, with 9 bases between. Germline V gene sequence: CDR1 GTSNPN, CDR2 SVGIG (reference sequence). CDR3 length: 13 amino acids. The CDR3 here is CAWSVSSVYGYTF. The CDR3 region has the DNA TGTGCCTGGAGTGTATCTTCAGTCTATGGCTACACCTTC.

The J gene is TRBJ1-5, the V gene TRBV5-6; TRBD1 agrees at 7 bases. This CDR3 comprises 14 residues. Unmatched junction bases numbered 9, after V lost 5 bases and J lost 7 bases. Germline CDR1 reads SGHDT; CDR2 reads YYEEEE. The CDR3 here is CASSSDRVRQPQHF. CDR3 nucleotides: TGTGCCAGCAGTTCCGACAGGGTAAGGCAGCCCCAGCATTTT.

The V call is TRBV4-3, the J call TRBJ2-5, with 9 bases identical to TRBD1. The DNA end favors TRBJ2-7, so the J call may be wrong. The CDR3 has 15 amino acids. Per germline, CDR1 LGHNA and CDR2 YSLEER. The CDR3 region has the DNA TGCGCCAGCAGCCAGGCGACAGGGGGGACCTACGAGCAGTACTTC. This gives the protein CASSQATGGTYEQYF.

The chain joins TRBV6-5 to TRBJ1-5, with 7 bases lining up with TRBD1. The CDR3 extends over 15 amino acids. Unmatched junction bases numbered 9, after V lost 7 bases and J lost 3 bases. Germline CDR1 and CDR2: MNHEY and SVGAGI. CDR3 coding DNA: TGTGCCAGCAATCCTACAGGGGCCCTCAATCAGCCCCAGCATTTT. It encodes CASNPTGALNQPQHF.

V and J are TRBV5-1 and TRBJ2-2; the D is unclear. Trimming removed 2 bases from V and 12 bases from J, with 17 bases in between. Germline-derived CDR1 and CDR2 are SGHRS and YFSETQ. CDR3 size: 14 residues. The CDR3 spells CASSLMTEHDQLFF. The CDR3 bases are TGCGCCAGCAGCTTAATGACTGAACATGATCAGCTGTTTTTT.

The chain links TRBV20-1 to TRBJ1-4; D remains unclear. Looked up from germline, CDR1 is DFQATT and CDR2 is SNEGSKA (reference sequence). The CDR3 contains 11 residues. Trimming took off 5 bases at V and 8 bases at J, with 9 bases between the two ends. As DNA, the CDR3 is TGCAGTGCTGAGACCAGGGAAAAACTGTTTTTT. It encodes CSAETREKLFF.

The V and J genes are TRBV12-5 and TRBJ2-3; tentatively, D is TRBD2 (6 bases). CDR1 LGHNT and CDR2 FRNRAP come from the germline V gene. V was cut by 0 bases and J by 7 bases, with 26 bases left in between. This CDR3 has 19 amino acids. In DNA form, the CDR3 reads TGTGCTAGTGGTTTGGTACATTGGGGGGTTCGTTCCCCTCCCTATACGCAGTATTTT. It is translated as CASGLVHWGVRSPPYTQYF.

The rearrangement links TRBV4-3 to TRBJ2-3; 7 nucleotides match TRBD2. This CDR3 has 17 amino acids. V lost 3 bases and J lost 5; bases outside the gene matches: 14. Germline V gene lookup returns CDR1 LGHNA and CDR2 YSLEER. The CDR3 here is CASSQESTSQTGDTQYF. CDR3 DNA sequence: TGCGCCAGCAGCCAGGAGTCGACTAGCCAGACTGGAGATACGCAGTATTTT.

The chain combines TRBV4-1 with TRBJ1-2; tentatively, D is TRBD1 (6 bases). In germline, CDR1 is MGHRA, CDR2 YSYEKL. Trimming cost V 5 bases and J 3 bases, with 16 bases left between them. CDR3 size: 15 residues. The CDR3 DNA reads as TGCGCCAGCAGCTCTCGACAGGATGGCGACTATGGCTACACCTTC. Translated, it gives CASSSRQDGDYGYTF.

The chain combines TRBV5-8 with TRBJ1-2, with TRBD1 as a possible D gene (6 bases). The CDR3 consists of 17 residues. V was clipped by 0 bases and J by 6 bases, with 21 bases between them. The germline CDR1 and CDR2 sequences are SGHTS and YDEGEE. The CDR3, as DNA: TGTGCCAGCAGCTTGGCTTACAACCTCAGGGGAATGGATGGCTACACCTTC. This encodes CASSLAYNLRGMDGYTF.